This is a list of T cell receptor beta chains from one sample in a study of control samples from healthy donors and cancer patients. Profiled with immunoSEQ multiplex PCR; TCRdb holds only in-frame clones, not every one. The repertoire holds fewer than 200,000 clones, more than 90% seen once, with around 1.4% in the top ten. The sequenced sample was blood. The receptors shown here come from a man aged 25-45 years in good health. Each CDR3 is given with its conserved first and last residue.

J gene: TRBJ2-7
V gene: TRBV6-1
CDR3 protein: CASSDSGSNRYEQYF

J gene: TRBJ2-1
V gene: TRBV19
CDR3 protein: CASSIGSRVGFNEQFF

J gene: TRBJ1-5
V gene: TRBV24-1
CDR3 protein: CATSDLQTNQPQHF

J gene: TRBJ1-1
V gene: TRBV15
CDR3 protein: CATSSGVRGPNTEAFF

J gene: TRBJ2-6
V gene: TRBV18
CDR3 protein: CASSPPGRVTGGANVLTF

J gene: TRBJ2-3
V gene: TRBV7-2
CDR3 protein: CASTPGPNTDTQYF

J gene: TRBJ2-5
V gene: TRBV30
CDR3 protein: CAWSVLGGQETQYF

J gene: TRBJ2-7
V gene: TRBV4-3
CDR3 protein: CASSQLLSYRHEQYF

J gene: TRBJ2-2
V gene: TRBV7-3
CDR3 protein: CASSPQGADGELFF

J gene: TRBJ2-7
V gene: TRBV19
CDR3 protein: CASSIGTRGSYEQYF

J gene: TRBJ2-1
V gene: TRBV11-3
CDR3 protein: CASSSGRDYNEQFF

J gene: TRBJ2-1
V gene: TRBV4-3
CDR3 protein: CASSRSAGTVNEQFF

J gene: TRBJ1-6
V gene: TRBV10-2
CDR3 protein: CASSPGDSPLHF

J gene: TRBJ2-1
V gene: TRBV5-1
CDR3 protein: CASSLDRGGPVGDEQFF

J gene: TRBJ2-7
V gene: TRBV27
CDR3 protein: CASSFQGTGVYEQYF

J gene: TRBJ2-3
V gene: TRBV27
CDR3 protein: CASSFLLAGGTDTQYF

J gene: TRBJ1-5
V gene: TRBV30
CDR3 protein: CAWSVSNQPQHF

J gene: TRBJ1-1
V gene: TRBV6-5
CDR3 protein: CATFEGTDEAFF

J gene: TRBJ2-1
V gene: TRBV27
CDR3 protein: CASSLWTSRDEQFF

J gene: TRBJ2-5
V gene: TRBV28
CDR3 protein: CASSFNSPETQYF

J gene: TRBJ1-5
V gene: TRBV29-1
CDR3 protein: CSVQWISDQPQHF

J gene: TRBJ2-2
V gene: TRBV18
CDR3 protein: CASSPGRTSLNTGELFF

J gene: TRBJ1-2
V gene: TRBV6-1
CDR3 protein: CASSEIGGANYGYTF

J gene: TRBJ2-3
V gene: TRBV9
CDR3 protein: CASSVAYTDTQYF

J gene: TRBJ1-3
V gene: TRBV7-6
CDR3 protein: CASSLEGQDSGNTIYF

J gene: TRBJ1-1
V gene: TRBV7-2
CDR3 protein: CASSYLTGVNTEAFF